The 21 T cell receptor beta chains below all came from one sample that was sequenced in a study of CD8 T cells in Susac syndrome. RNA amounts of about 0.5 to 1 ug underwent reverse transcription with random hexamers. TCRdb reprocessed the immunoSEQ multiplex PCR reads via MiXCR and lists one record per CDR3 protein. The sample has roughly 400,000 distinct CDR3 sequences, around 85% seen once. Sample: CD8+ T cells from PBMCs. These receptors were collected from a human donor with multiple sclerosis.

The rearrangement uses TRBV12-3 or TRBV12-4 and TRBJ2-7, with D unresolved. This CDR3 comprises 14 residues. The V end lost 5 bases, the J end lost 1 base, and 12 bases lay between the germline ends. For the CDR3, the DNA is TGTGCCAGCAGTACCTGGACCTTTTCCTACGAGCAGTACTTC. This sequence encodes CASSTWTFSYEQYF.

The rearrangement links TRBV4-1 to TRBJ1-1; D unclear. This CDR3 spans 16 amino acids. The V end was cut by 0 bases, the J end by 0 bases, with 11 bases between. Germline CDR1 is MGHRA and CDR2 is YSYEKL. CDR3: CASSQEIGTMNTEAFF. Here the CDR3 DNA reads TGCGCCAGCAGCCAAGAGATAGGTACTATGAACACTGAAGCTTTCTTT.

The genes are TRBV20-1 and TRBJ2-7; no definite D call. Germline V gives CDR1 DFQATT, CDR2 SNEGSKA (reference sequence). Trimming removed 0 bases at V and 0 bases at J, with 15 bases between. CDR3 length: 16 residues. CDR3 protein: CSARDKHSSNSYEQYF. The CDR3 coding sequence is TGCAGTGCTAGAGATAAACACAGCTCCAACTCCTACGAGCAGTACTTC.

The chain couples TRBV12-3 or TRBV12-4 to TRBJ2-2; tentative D call: TRBD2 (5 bases). V lost 5 bases to trimming and J lost 4 bases, with 5 bases between them. This CDR3 spans 12 amino acids. The CDR3 sequence: CASSRGTGELFF. As DNA, the CDR3 is TGTGCCAGCAGTCGGGGCACCGGGGAGCTGTTTTTT.

This clonotype was counted only a few times. The chain employs TRBV6-1 and TRBJ1-1; 7 bases are shared with TRBD1. Germline V gene sequence: CDR1 MNHNS, CDR2 SASEGT. Trimming at V came to 8 bases and at J to 12 bases, leaving 12 bases not matched to a gene. This CDR3 comprises 12 residues. DNA of the CDR3: TGTGCCAGCGGTCCCGGGACAGAGGAAACTTTCTTT. This gives the protein CASGPGTEETFF.

This clonotype was recorded only once. The chain joins TRBV27 to TRBJ2-7, with 11 bases lining up with TRBD1. Germline V gene sequence: CDR1 MNHEY, CDR2 SMNVEV (reference sequence). V trimming: 3 bases; J trimming: 12 bases; junction bases outside the gene matches: 10. This CDR3 contains 14 residues. CDR3 coding DNA: TGTGCCAGCAGTTTCGGGACAGGGGGACAGGTTCCGTACTTC. Protein product: CASSFGTGGQVPYF.

This sequence joins TRBV27 and TRBJ2-3, with 11 nucleotides matching TRBD2. CDR3 size: 17 residues. Trimming cost V 1 base and J 6 bases; bases outside gene matches: 9. Germline V CDR1 and CDR2: MNHEY, SMNVEV (reference sequence). CDR3 DNA: TGTGCCAGCAGTTTATATGTAGCGGGAGGGCCGAGTGATACGCAGTATTTT. Protein: CASSLYVAGGPSDTQYF.

The chain combines TRBV4-1 with TRBJ1-2; a possible D gene is TRBD1 (6 bases). Looked up from germline, CDR1 is MGHRA and CDR2 is YSYEKL. There are 15 residues in the CDR3. V lost 6 bases to trimming and J lost 8 bases, with 22 bases between them. CDR3 DNA: TGCGCCAGCAGGACTTTTACAGCATCCCAGGGGGGCTACACCTTC. It yields the protein CASRTFTASQGGYTF.

The chain recombines TRBV7-2 with TRBJ2-7; D not resolved. The CDR3 has 13 residues. V lost 3 bases, J lost 1 base, and 7 bases lay in between. CDR1 and CDR2 from the germline V gene are SGHTA and FQGNSA. The CDR3: CASSFSPSYEQYF. As DNA, the CDR3 is TGTGCCAGCAGCTTCAGTCCTTCCTACGAGCAGTACTTC.

The J gene is TRBJ2-5, the V gene TRBV12-3 or TRBV12-4, with D tentatively TRBD1 (6 bases). Trimming stripped 3 bases from V and 5 bases from J, with 19 bases between. The length of the CDR3 is 16 residues. The CDR3 DNA is TGTGCCAGCAGTTTGGAACGCAGGGGACGAGGCGAGACCCAGTACTTC. This translates into CASSLERRGRGETQYF.

The rearrangement uses TRBV5-1 and TRBJ2-1; D not certain. Per germline, CDR1 SGHRS and CDR2 YFSETQ. The ends were cut back, 1 base at V and 7 bases at J, with 12 bases in the middle. CDR3 length equals 14 residues. The CDR3 protein is CASSLRSFENEQFF. CDR3 DNA sequence: TGCGCCAGCAGCTTGAGAAGTTTCGAGAATGAGCAGTTCTTC.

The genes are TRBV4-1 and TRBJ2-3; 7 nucleotides agree with TRBD2. From germline, CDR1 is MGHRA and CDR2 YSYEKL. J was trimmed by 2 bases and V by 4 bases; bases with no gene match: 9. The CDR3 consists of 16 residues. The CDR3 loop is CASSPPGAGNTDTQYF. The CDR3 region has the DNA TGCGCCAGCAGCCCGCCGGGAGCGGGAAACACAGATACGCAGTATTTT.

The chain recombines TRBV19 with TRBJ1-1; no definite D call. This CDR3 contains 13 residues. Trimming shortened V by 5 bases and J by 7 bases, and 14 bases separated the two germline ends. Germline assignment: CDR1 LNHDA and CDR2 SQIVND (reference sequence). The CDR3 loop reads CASSGLTEDEAFF. As DNA, the CDR3 is TGTGCCAGTAGTGGGCTAACGGAAGATGAAGCTTTCTTT.

This sequence joins TRBV5-4 and TRBJ1-1, with TRBD1 identical over 8 bases. The CDR3 has 14 amino acids. With 5 bases clipped from V and 11 bases from J, the junction kept 14 bases outside the gene matches. CDR1 and CDR2 from the germline V gene are SGHNT and YYREEE (reference sequence). The CDR3 bases are TGTGCCAGCAGTCGGCCGGGACAGGTAGGGCCCGCTTTCTTT. Its protein is CASSRPGQVGPAFF.

The chain couples TRBV29-1 to TRBJ2-5, with D possibly being TRBD1 (5 bases). The CDR3 covers 14 residues. The germline CDR1 and CDR2 sequences are SQVTM and ANQGSEA. The ends were cut back, 0 bases at V and 1 base at J, with 9 bases in the middle. CDR3 sequence (DNA): TGCAGCGTTGAAGATTTCGACAGCCAAGAGACCCAGTACTTC. Its protein is CSVEDFDSQETQYF.

This clonotype was detected only once. The rearrangement uses TRBV27 and TRBJ2-2; 13 bases map to TRBD2. Germline assignment: CDR1 MNHEY and CDR2 SMNVEV (reference sequence). The length of the CDR3 is 15 residues. V was pared by 3 bases and J by 7 bases, with 2 bases of the junction left unmatched. Here the CDR3 DNA reads TGTGCCAGCAGTTTCCGACTAGCGGGAGGCGGGGAGCTGTTTTTT. It is translated as CASSFRLAGGGELFF.

The chain uses TRBV12-3 or TRBV12-4 and TRBJ2-1, with a tentative D call TRBD2 (5 bases). The germline V and J ends were trimmed by 4 bases and 2 bases, with 15 bases remaining between them. This CDR3 region has 16 residues. The CDR3 loop is CASSCPLTNAYNEQFF. The CDR3 nucleotides read TGTGCCAGCAGTTGCCCCCTGACTAACGCCTACAATGAGCAGTTCTTC.

V and J are TRBV3-1 and TRBJ1-5; D is ambiguous. In germline, CDR1 is LGHDT, CDR2 YNNKEL (reference sequence). This CDR3 is built from 18 residues. The V gene lost 5 bases and the J gene lost 5 bases, with 25 bases spanning the gap. The CDR3 sequence is CASSYTIPIFGHHQPQHF. The CDR3 nucleotides read TGTGCCAGCAGCTATACGATTCCCATTTTTGGGCATCATCAGCCCCAGCATTTT.

This clonotype has just a few counts. The chain has TRBV20-1 and TRBJ2-2; D not certain. The CDR3 is 13 amino acids. Trimming removed 0 bases from V and 3 bases from J, with 5 bases in between. Per germline, CDR1 DFQATT and CDR2 SNEGSKA (reference sequence). The CDR3 region has the DNA TGCAGTGCTAGAGATAGGGACACCGGGGAGCTGTTTTTT. Protein product: CSARDRDTGELFF.

This chain uses TRBV27 with TRBJ1-1, with D possibly matching TRBD1 (5 bases). V lost 3 bases to trimming and J lost 5 bases, with 10 bases between them. This CDR3 is built from 13 residues. Germline CDR1 reads MNHEY; CDR2 reads SMNVEV (reference sequence). In DNA form, the CDR3 reads TGTGCCAGCAGTTTTGAGGGGCTTACTGAAGCTTTCTTT. Its protein is CASSFEGLTEAFF.

A single count supports this clonotype. V and J are TRBV6-1 and TRBJ1-6; TRBD1 might be the D (6 bases). This CDR3 region has 14 residues. The V gene's germline CDR1 is MNHNS and CDR2 SASEGT. V dropped 6 bases and J dropped 7 bases, with 13 bases sitting between them. CDR3 in amino acids: CASSPEGENSPLHF. DNA for the CDR3: TGTGCCAGCAGCCCCGAGGGGGAAAATTCACCCCTCCACTTT.